This paragraph covers one T cell receptor (beta chain) sequence. As yet, its antigen is unknown. Profiling relied on immunoSEQ multiplex PCR, and the TCRdb table lists in-frame clones only, not all of them. The data contain tens of thousands of clones, around 84% of them singletons. This sample was included in a study of T cell clonotyping in hematopoietic cell transplantation. The study's findings and limits: Pathologically expanded recipient clonotypes increased progressively from day 30 to day 180 as diversity fell. No sorting was done, leaving CD4 and CD8 contributions mixed.

Time point: recipient sample about 28 days before transplant, after cytoreduction. This CDR3 spans 13 amino acids. The germline gives CDR1 SGHDN, CDR2 FVKESK. V lost 0 bases, J lost 10 bases, and 12 bases lay in between. The receptor's source is a man in his sixties with acute myeloid leukemia. Some clones in this sample may be carry-over from other donors' samples. The specimen comprised peripheral blood mononuclear cells, sampled before stem cell transplant. V gene TRBV14 combines with J gene TRBJ2-5; D is perhaps TRBD1 (6 bases). CDR3 in amino acids: CASSQDQQGVQYF. The CDR3 bases are TGTGCCAGCAGCCAAGATCAACAGGGCGTCCAGTACTTC.